The clone carrying this T cell receptor (beta chain) was observed a few times. Repertoires were generated with immunoSEQ multiplex PCR, while TCRdb's copy carries only in-frame clones and drops some. The table shows 300,000 to 400,000 clones, with roughly 89% occurring only once. V was clipped by 1 base and J by 6 bases, with 11 bases between them. CDR1 SEHNR and CDR2 FQNEAQ come from the germline V gene (reference sequence). The CDR3 has 14 amino acids. The data originate from a study of blood T cell repertoires in COVID-19. Study details: PBMCs, B-cell-depleted T cells, or T cells were the source of the cDNA or gDNA that made up the material.

The TCR comes from a woman aged 18-29 years who had recovered from COVID-19. The chain links TRBV7-9 to TRBJ2-3, with D possibly TRBD2 on 6 matching bases. Sequencing used peripheral blood. The CDR3 DNA follows: TGTGCCAGCAGCTTAGTCTCGGGGAGGGATACGCAGTATTTT. Translation: CASSLVSGRDTQYF.